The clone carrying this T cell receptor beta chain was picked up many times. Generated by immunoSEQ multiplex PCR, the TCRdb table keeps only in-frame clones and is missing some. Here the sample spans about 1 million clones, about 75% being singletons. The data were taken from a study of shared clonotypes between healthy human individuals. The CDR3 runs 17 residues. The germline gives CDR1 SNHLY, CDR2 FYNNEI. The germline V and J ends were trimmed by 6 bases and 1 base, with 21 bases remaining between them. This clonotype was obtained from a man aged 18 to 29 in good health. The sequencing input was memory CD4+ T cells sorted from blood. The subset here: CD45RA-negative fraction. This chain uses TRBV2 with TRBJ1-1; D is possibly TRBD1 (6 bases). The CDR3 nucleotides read TGTGCCAGCAGCTCAACAGGGTCGTGGGGTTCGAACACTGAAGCTTTCTTT. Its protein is CASSSTGSWGSNTEAFF.